This T cell receptor (beta chain) was identified during a study of blood T cell repertoires in COVID-19. Individuals aged about 18 to 100 years were recruited from fewer than 25 US areas. Clinical history as reported by participants underpinned cohort assignment. Generated by immunoSEQ multiplex PCR, the TCRdb table keeps only in-frame clones and is missing some. The repertoire has a few hundred thousand clones, 80% to 90% of them found once; the top ten carry about 3.5%. The sequence was collected from a woman aged 18-29 years in a cohort exposed to, infected with or recovered from COVID-19 (not recorded which). Sequenced input: PBMCs or T cells enriched from blood (not recorded which).

CDR3 DNA: TGTGCCAGCAGCTTAGAAAGCGAGCGTCAGCCCCAGCATTTT. It yields the protein CASSLESERQPQHF. V is TRBV11-2 and J is TRBJ1-5, with D uncertain. Trimming cost V 0 bases and J 6 bases, with 9 bases left between them. CDR1 SGHAT and CDR2 FQNNGV come from the germline V gene. The CDR3 runs 14 residues.